The 29 T cell receptor beta chains presented below share a single source sample, sequenced in a study of cytomegalovirus exposure and HLA in healthy donors. The PCR contained 60 Vbeta and 13 Jbeta primers. The data were produced by immunoSEQ multiplex PCR, yet TCRdb's version contains in-frame clones alone and is incomplete. The repertoire holds around 300,000 clones, with 85% to 90% as singletons. What was sequenced was PBMCs. The receptors come from a young woman in good health and CMV-seronegative.

The chain carries TRBV29-1 and TRBJ2-3, with 7 bases matching TRBD1. The V gene's germline CDR1 is SQVTM and CDR2 ANQGSEA. V was clipped by 7 bases and J by 4 bases; unmatched bases: 5. This CDR3 is 12 amino acids long. The CDR3 DNA reads TGCAGCGCTCGACAGGGATCAGATACGCAGTATTTT. The encoded protein is CSARQGSDTQYF.

This clone was seen a single time. This sequence joins TRBV18 and TRBJ1-5; maybe TRBD1 (6 bases). CDR1 is KGHSH and CDR2 is LQKENI in the germline V gene. Trimming took 4 bases from V and 5 from J, leaving 18 bases between them. The CDR3 is made up of 16 amino acids. CDR3 residues: CASSLLGQKIYQPQHF. The CDR3 coding sequence is TGTGCCAGCTCACTCTTGGGACAAAAGATTTATCAGCCCCAGCATTTT.

The J gene is TRBJ2-1, the V gene TRBV19; D perhaps matches TRBD2 (6 bases). V was pared by 5 bases and J by 4 bases, with 18 bases between. This CDR3 has 16 residues. Germline V CDR1 and CDR2: LNHDA, SQIVND (reference sequence). The DNA of the CDR3 is TGTGCCAGTAGTCCCGGCCCAGCGGGTCTATACAATGAGCAGTTCTTC. Its protein is CASSPGPAGLYNEQFF.

V usage is TRBV6-5 and J usage is TRBJ1-1; D may be TRBD1 (6 bases). The germline gives CDR1 MNHEY, CDR2 SVGAGI. V lost 2 bases and J lost 3, with 13 bases in between. The CDR3 extends over 15 amino acids. The CDR3 DNA sequence: TGTGCCAGCAGTTACCACACACCAGGGGACACTGAAGCTTTCTTT. Translation: CASSYHTPGDTEAFF.

This clone was detected only once. The chain has TRBV27 and TRBJ1-3, with D perhaps TRBD1 (5 bases). V gave up 6 bases and J gave up 0 bases, with 21 bases separating them. The CDR3 contains 18 residues. Germline V gene sequence: CDR1 MNHEY, CDR2 SMNVEV (reference sequence). The CDR3 is CASSPYTTRGDSGNTIYF. CDR3 DNA: TGTGCCAGCAGCCCTTACACAACGCGGGGCGACTCTGGAAACACCATATATTTT.

The chain employs TRBV5-1 and TRBJ1-1, with 8 bases that match TRBD1. The CDR3 runs to 15 residues. Germline V CDR1 and CDR2: SGHRS, YFSETQ. V was clipped by 5 bases and J by 0 bases; unmatched bases: 6. The CDR3 reads CASRTGDGLNTEAFF. The CDR3 nucleotides read TGCGCCAGCAGGACAGGGGATGGGTTGAACACTGAAGCTTTCTTT.

V is TRBV18 and J is TRBJ1-6; 9 bases match TRBD1. The CDR3 has 20 amino acids. With 1 base clipped from V and 2 bases from J, the junction kept 12 bases outside the gene matches. Germline V gene lookup returns CDR1 KGHSH and CDR2 LQKENI. As DNA, the CDR3 is TGTGCCAGCTCACCACGGGGTGGGACAGGGCTTACCGCCTATAATTCACCCCTCCACTTT. Translation gives CASSPRGGTGLTAYNSPLHF.

The chain has TRBV27 and TRBJ1-1, with D possibly being TRBD1 (6 bases). The V gene lost 2 bases and the J gene lost 2 bases, with 12 bases spanning the gap. The CDR3 contains 15 residues. In germline, CDR1 is MNHEY, CDR2 SMNVEV (reference sequence). CDR3 region: CASSLGQGPNTEAFF. Written as DNA, the CDR3 is TGTGCCAGCAGTTTAGGGCAGGGGCCTAACACTGAAGCTTTCTTT.

This clone was observed a handful of times. The chain joins TRBV5-6 to TRBJ1-1; TRBD1 is a possible D gene (5 bases). Between the trimmed V and J ends, which lost 5 bases and 4 bases, there was a span of 18 bases. Per germline, CDR1 SGHDT and CDR2 YYEEEE. This CDR3 comprises 15 residues. The CDR3 loop reads CASSLRGNPGTEAFF. The DNA for the CDR3 is TGTGCCAGCAGTTTGAGGGGCAATCCGGGCACTGAAGCTTTCTTT.

This clone was seen only a few times. The chain combines TRBV19 with TRBJ2-7, with D perhaps TRBD1 (8 bases). Per the germline V gene, CDR1 is LNHDA and CDR2 is SQIVND (reference sequence). Trimming removed 1 base at V and 0 bases at J, with 22 bases between. There are 19 residues in the CDR3. As DNA, the CDR3 is TGTGCCAGTAGTATAGCTTGGCGGGGGACAGGAATCCACTCCTACGAGCAGTACTTC. This gives the protein CASSIAWRGTGIHSYEQYF.

The V and J genes are TRBV6-4 and TRBJ1-1; 8 nucleotides agree with TRBD1. V gave up 5 bases and J gave up 4 bases; unmatched junction bases: 3. The CDR3 runs to 13 residues. Germline V gene data show CDR1 as MRHNA and CDR2 as SNTAGT. Here the CDR3 reads CASSRQGSTEAFF. The DNA of the CDR3 is TGTGCCAGCAGTCGACAGGGGAGCACTGAAGCTTTCTTT.

This chain uses TRBV11-1 with TRBJ1-1; D ambiguous. The CDR3 has 13 residues. Germline V lookup: CDR1 SGHAT, CDR2 FQDESV (reference sequence). Trimming took off 4 bases at V and 3 bases at J, with 9 bases between the two ends. CDR3 sequence reads: CASSYTDDTEAFF. CDR3 nucleotide sequence: TGTGCCAGCAGCTACACAGATGACACTGAAGCTTTCTTT.

The chain carries TRBV7-9 and TRBJ2-1; 10 bases match TRBD1. The germline V gene encodes CDR1 SEHNR and CDR2 FQNEAQ (reference sequence). This CDR3 comprises 16 residues. V shed 4 bases and J 0 bases; nucleotides not matched to a gene: 3. The DNA of the CDR3 is TGTGCCAGCAGCTCCCGGGACAGGGGCTCCTACAATGAGCAGTTCTTC. Its protein product is CASSSRDRGSYNEQFF.

V is TRBV29-1 and J is TRBJ1-2; the D is unclear. V was clipped by 2 bases and J by 1 base, with 8 bases between them. Germline lookup yields CDR1 SQVTM and CDR2 ANQGSEA. The CDR3 has 13 residues. The CDR3 protein is CSVEINSNYGYTF. The CDR3 DNA follows: TGCAGCGTTGAAATAAACAGTAACTATGGCTACACCTTC.

The rearrangement links TRBV7-9 to TRBJ2-5, with unresolved D. Germline CDR1 and CDR2: SEHNR and FQNEAQ (reference sequence). V was shortened by 5 bases and J by 8 bases, with 15 bases between the two germline ends. The CDR3 runs 13 residues. Written as DNA, the CDR3 is TGTGCCAGCAGCGACCCCGTTCGGAGAACCCAGTACTTC. Translated: CASSDPVRRTQYF.

The gene calls are TRBV7-6 and TRBJ1-4; maybe TRBD1 (6 bases). Germline lookup yields CDR1 SGHVS and CDR2 FNYEAQ. CDR3 length: 13 residues. Deletions cut 3 bases from V and 8 bases from J, with 10 bases between. CDR3 nucleotide sequence: TGTGCCAGCAGCTTCAACAGGGACGAAAAACTGTTTTTT. It yields the protein CASSFNRDEKLFF.

This chain connects TRBV5-1 to TRBJ2-1, with 8 bases that match TRBD1. CDR3 size: 16 residues. Germline V gene sequence: CDR1 SGHRS, CDR2 YFSETQ. J gave up 0 bases and V 1 base, and 3 bases lay outside the gene matches. This CDR3 reads CASSLQQGGSYNEQFF. CDR3 sequence (DNA): TGCGCCAGCAGCTTGCAACAGGGGGGCTCCTACAATGAGCAGTTCTTC.

The rearrangement uses TRBV5-6 and TRBJ2-1; 9 bases align to TRBD1. The germline CDR1 and CDR2 sequences are SGHDT and YYEEEE. The CDR3 is made up of 17 amino acids. V trimming: 4 bases; J trimming: 2 bases; junction bases outside the gene matches: 10. CDR3 sequence: CASSDTTGGSTYNEQFF. CDR3 DNA: TGTGCCAGCAGCGATACGACAGGGGGTAGCACCTACAATGAGCAGTTCTTC.

The chain's CDR3 is CATNSGTGGYQPQHF. In DNA, the CDR3 is TGTGCCACCAACTCCGGGACAGGGGGCTATCAGCCCCAGCATTTT. The V gene is TRBV15, the J gene TRBJ1-5, with 12 bases fitting TRBD1. J was trimmed by 5 bases and V by 7 bases; bases with no gene match: 6. The germline V gene has CDR1 LNHNV and CDR2 YYDKDF (reference sequence). The CDR3 consists of 15 residues.

In this sample, this clone turned up once. The rearrangement uses TRBV2 and TRBJ1-1; 8 bases agree with TRBD1. Germline CDR1 and CDR2: SNHLY and FYNNEI. The CDR3 extends over 14 amino acids. After removal of 3 bases from V and 5 bases from J, the junction contained 5 bases not matched to a gene. CDR3 bases: TGTGCCAGCAGTGAGCAGGGGGCAGGAACTGAAGCTTTCTTT. It codes for CASSEQGAGTEAFF.

The table lists this clone with a count of one. V usage is TRBV9 and J usage is TRBJ2-7; 7 nucleotides align to TRBD1. After removal of 3 bases from V and 2 bases from J, the junction contained 5 bases not matched to a gene. The germline V gene has CDR1 SGDLS and CDR2 YYNGEE. This CDR3 is 14 amino acids long. This CDR3 is CASSAQTGPYEQYF. The CDR3 DNA follows: TGTGCCAGCAGCGCACAGACAGGGCCCTACGAGCAGTACTTC.

V is TRBV2 and J is TRBJ1-5; no reliable D call. This CDR3 is built from 13 residues. The germline gives CDR1 SNHLY, CDR2 FYNNEI. Trimming took off 0 bases at V and 9 bases at J, with 9 bases between the two ends. The CDR3 nucleotides read TGTGCCAGCAGTGAAGCGCCTCCGGGGCCCCAGCATTTT. Translating gives CASSEAPPGPQHF.

The DNA of the CDR3 is TGTGCCAGCAGTGAAGGCAGGGCCGGCACAGATACGCAGTATTTT. Translated, it gives CASSEGRAGTDTQYF. The V gene is TRBV2, the J gene TRBJ2-3; tentative D call: TRBD1 (5 bases). The germline V and J ends were trimmed by 1 base and 1 base, with 9 bases remaining between them. This CDR3 is built from 15 residues. Germline values: CDR1 SNHLY, CDR2 FYNNEI.

The gene calls are TRBV7-2 and TRBJ2-7, with D perhaps matching TRBD2 (5 bases). CDR1 is SGHTA and CDR2 is FQGNSA in the germline V gene. Trimming shortened V by 5 bases and J by 5 bases, and 13 bases separated the two germline ends. The CDR3 length is 13 residues. CDR3 DNA sequence: TGTGCCAGCAGCCCCGGCCTAGCTAACGAGCAGTACTTC. This encodes CASSPGLANEQYF. The full variable domain, rest sourced from reference TRBV7-2 and TRBJ2-7, is GAGVSQSPSNKVTEKGKDVELRCDPISGHTALYWYRQSLGQGLEFLIYFQGNSAPDKSGLPSDRFSAERTGGSVSTLTIQRTQQEDSAVYLCASSPGLANEQYFGPGTRLTVT.

The V gene is TRBV27, the J gene TRBJ2-2; D is ambiguous. V lost 5 bases, J lost 2 bases, and 15 bases lay in between. The germline CDR1 and CDR2 sequences are MNHEY and SMNVEV (reference sequence). This CDR3 contains 16 residues. The chain's CDR3 is CASSRPRGLNTGELFF. CDR3 coding DNA: TGTGCCAGCAGTCGCCCTCGTGGTCTAAACACCGGGGAGCTGTTTTTT.

This clone was detected only a few times. The same CDR3 is also encoded by other DNA sequences in this sample. The chain has TRBV9 and TRBJ1-6; possibly TRBD1 for D (5 bases). CDR1 and CDR2 (germline): SGDLS, YYNGEE. Trimming took off 3 bases at V and 6 bases at J, with 7 bases between the two ends. The CDR3 runs 13 residues. CDR3 amino acids: CASSATVNSPLHF. The DNA of the CDR3 is TGTGCCAGCAGCGCGACAGTTAATTCACCCCTCCACTTT.

The gene calls are TRBV2 and TRBJ2-7, with unresolved D. Germline lookup yields CDR1 SNHLY and CDR2 FYNNEI. V lost 4 bases and J lost 4, with 17 bases in between. There are 15 residues in the CDR3. This CDR3 reads CASSVARLRSYEQYF. Here the CDR3 DNA reads TGTGCCAGCAGTGTAGCTAGATTGAGGTCGTACGAGCAGTACTTC.

The rearrangement uses TRBV18 and TRBJ1-4; D remains unclear. Germline CDR1 and CDR2: KGHSH and LQKENI. The CDR3 spans 13 residues. The V gene lost 0 bases and the J gene lost 6 bases, with 5 bases spanning the gap. CDR3 DNA sequence: TGTGCCAGCTCACCACCGTCGTATGAAAAACTGTTTTTT. It specifies CASSPPSYEKLFF. The variable domain in full, with the rest retrieved from reference TRBV18 and TRBJ1-4, is NAGVMQNPRHLVRRRGQEARLRCSPMKGHSHVYWYRQLPEEGLKFMVYLQKENIIDESGMPKERFSAEFPKEGPSILRIQQVVRGDSAAYFCASSPPSYEKLFFGSGTQLSVL.

As DNA, the CDR3 is TGTGCCAGCAGTACCGGGGGGGGCGGAGAGCAGTACTTC. Protein: CASSTGGGGEQYF. This chain connects TRBV6-6 to TRBJ2-7; 8 bases line up with TRBD2. Trimming removed 5 bases from V and 7 bases from J; junction bases left unmatched: 7. CDR1 and CDR2 from the germline V gene are MNHNY and SVGAGI (reference sequence). There are 13 residues in the CDR3.